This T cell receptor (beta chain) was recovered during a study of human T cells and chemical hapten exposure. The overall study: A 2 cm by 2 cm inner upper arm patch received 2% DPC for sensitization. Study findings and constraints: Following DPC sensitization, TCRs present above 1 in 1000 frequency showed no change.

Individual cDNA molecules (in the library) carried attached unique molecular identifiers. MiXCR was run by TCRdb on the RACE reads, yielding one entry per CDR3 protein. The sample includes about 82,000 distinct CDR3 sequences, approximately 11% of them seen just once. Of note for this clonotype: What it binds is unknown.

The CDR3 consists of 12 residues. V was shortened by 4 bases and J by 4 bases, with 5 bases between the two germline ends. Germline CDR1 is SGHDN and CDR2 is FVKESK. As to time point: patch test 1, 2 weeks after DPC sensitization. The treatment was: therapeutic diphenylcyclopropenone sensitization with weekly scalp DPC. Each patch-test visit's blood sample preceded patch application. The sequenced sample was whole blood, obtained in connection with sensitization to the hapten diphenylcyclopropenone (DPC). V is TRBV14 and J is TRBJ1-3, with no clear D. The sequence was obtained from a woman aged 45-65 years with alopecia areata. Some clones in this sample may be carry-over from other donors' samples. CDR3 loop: CASSRIGNTIYF. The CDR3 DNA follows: TGTGCCAGCAGCCGCATAGGAAACACCATATATTTT. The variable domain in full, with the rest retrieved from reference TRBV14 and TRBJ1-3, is EAGVTQFPSHSVIEKGQTVTLRCDPISGHDNLYWYRRVMGKEIKFLLHFVKESKQDESGMPNNRFLAERTGGTYSTLKVQPAELEDSGVYFCASSRIGNTIYFGEGSWLTVV.